The T cell receptor beta chain described here comes from a study of blood T cell repertoires in COVID-19. Study-wide context: The study drew acute and convalescent COVID-19 samples from the United States, Italy and Spain.

Those enrolled in Seattle joined during active infection and were followed longitudinally afterward. This clone was detected once. Per the original methods: The assay estimated nucleated cells by amplifying reference gene primers. Some clones are missing from TCRdb's copy, which holds only in-frame ones; the method was immunoSEQ multiplex PCR. V, J and clone size are those of that table, while D and trimming were read from the DNA. The sample lists approximately 290,000 clones; around 81% were seen once. The CDR3 totals 14 residues. The V gene's germline CDR1 is PRHDT and CDR2 FYEKMQ (reference sequence). V lost 5 bases, J lost 9 bases, and 4 bases stayed unmatched.

The receptor comes from a person aged 70 to 80 with COVID-19, enrolled during active disease. This chain joins TRBV13 and TRBJ2-1; TRBD2 aligns across 13 bases. The sample consisted of peripheral blood. DNA for the CDR3: TGTGCCAGCAGCACTAGCGGGAGGGCCAGTGAGCAGTTCTTC. It is translated as CASSTSGRASEQFF.